Below, 2 T cell receptor beta chains from the same sample are listed, as sequenced in a study of blood T cell repertoires in COVID-19. Clones were sequenced by immunoSEQ multiplex PCR, and TCRdb holds only the in-frame ones, with some missing. Seen here are 150,000 to 200,000 clones, about 90% observed once, and the top ten hold around 7%. The sample consisted of PBMCs or T cells enriched from blood (not recorded which). The source is a woman aged 45-59 years who had recovered from COVID-19.

This rearrangement joins TRBV13 to TRBJ2-3, with TRBD1 as a possible D gene (6 bases). This CDR3 region has 16 residues. V lost 5 bases to trimming and J lost 0 bases, with 15 bases between them. The germline CDR1 and CDR2 sequences are PRHDT and FYEKMQ (reference sequence). The CDR3 bases are TGTGCCAGCAGCCCCCGCAGGGGTGGGAGCACAGATACGCAGTATTTT. The encoded protein is CASSPRRGGSTDTQYF. Full variable domain (remainder filled in from reference TRBV13 and TRBJ2-3): AAGVIQSPRHLIKEKRETATLKCYPIPRHDTVYWYQQGPGQDPQFLISFYEKMQSDKGSIPDRFSAQQFSDYHSELNMSSLELGDSALYFCASSPRRGGSTDTQYFGPGTRLTVL.

The chain is built from TRBV28 and TRBJ2-1; 7 bases fit TRBD1. Per germline, CDR1 MDHEN and CDR2 SYDVKM. The CDR3 consists of 14 residues. J gave up 9 bases and V 5 bases, and 10 bases lay outside the gene matches. CDR3 amino acids: CASSPGTAYSEQFF. Here the CDR3 DNA reads TGTGCCAGCAGTCCCGGGACAGCATACTCTGAGCAGTTCTTC.